The 30 T cell receptor beta chains in this list originate from one sample, sequenced in a study of T-cell reconstitution after alpha-beta-depleted transplantation in children. TCRbeta library preparation incorporated unique molecular identifiers. TCRdb passed the PCR reads through MiXCR, listing each CDR3 protein once. The data contain approximately 100,000 distinct CDR3 sequences, 12% of them singletons. The sequencing used PBMCs from the stem cell graft donor, collected from the stem cell graft. These receptors originate from a human donor who donated a stem cell graft to a child with inherited bone marrow failure.

This clonotype was detected a few times. This rearrangement joins TRBV16 to TRBJ2-5; D ambiguous. CDR3 length equals 12 residues. Trimming took 0 bases from V and 5 from J, leaving 4 bases between them. Germline V lookup: CDR1 KGHSY, CDR2 FQNENV. The CDR3: CASSQSGETQYF. In nucleotides, the CDR3 is TGTGCCAGCAGCCAATCGGGGGAGACCCAGTACTTC.

This clonotype was detected ten times or more. This sequence joins TRBV28 and TRBJ2-2; 10 bases fit TRBD2. This CDR3 comprises 15 residues. Germline-derived CDR1 and CDR2 are MDHEN and SYDVKM. The junction had 5 bases not matched to a gene; V was cut back by 3 bases and J by 7 bases. The CDR3 DNA follows: TGTGCCAGCAGTTTGTCCCTAGCGGGGGTCGGGGAGCTGTTTTTT. This sequence encodes CASSLSLAGVGELFF.

This clonotype was found a few times. A read error may be the cause here, since a much bigger clone is one base away. The chain is built from TRBV7-2 and TRBJ2-7, with D possibly matching TRBD1 (6 bases). The CDR3 is made up of 15 amino acids. With 4 bases removed from V and 2 bases from J, the gap between germline ends came to 15 bases. From germline, CDR1 is SGHTA and CDR2 FQGNSA. CDR3 region: CASSSQGGSAYEQYF. CDR3 DNA sequence: TGTGCCAGCAGCTCACAGGGCGGGTCAGCCTACGAGCAGTACTTC.

In this sample, this clonotype turned up many times. The genes are TRBV4-3 and TRBJ2-1, with 8 bases matching TRBD2. V shed 8 bases, J shed 7 bases, and the junction held 13 bases outside the gene matches. The germline gives CDR1 LGHNA, CDR2 YSLEER. The CDR3 spans 15 residues. DNA for the CDR3: TGCGCCAGCGCGAGGGGACTAGGACTTGGAAATGAGCAGTTCTTC. It yields the protein CASARGLGLGNEQFF.

This clonotype was seen repeatedly, ten times or more. DNA of the CDR3: TGCGCCAGCAGCCAGGGGGGGCGCCCTGGGTTAGAGACCCAGTACTTC. Protein: CASSQGGRPGLETQYF. The chain couples TRBV4-3 to TRBJ2-5; D may be TRBD2 (7 bases). The CDR3 has 16 residues. V was clipped by 3 bases and J by 4 bases, with 18 bases between them. CDR1 is LGHNA and CDR2 is YSLEER in the germline V gene.

This clonotype was seen many times. This rearrangement joins TRBV7-2 to TRBJ2-3; a possible D gene is TRBD2 (5 bases). The CDR3 covers 14 residues. The V gene's germline CDR1 is SGHTA and CDR2 FQGNSA. Trimming pared 2 bases from V and 3 bases from J, leaving 9 bases between. The CDR3 DNA reads TGTGCCAGCAGCTTACTAGCTATGACAGATACGCAGTATTTT. Translated: CASSLLAMTDTQYF.

This clonotype has a handful of counts. V gene TRBV20-1 combines with J gene TRBJ2-1, with TRBD2 identical over 9 bases. In germline, CDR1 is DFQATT, CDR2 SNEGSKA (reference sequence). This CDR3 spans 15 amino acids. V was pared by 0 bases and J by 5 bases, with 5 bases of the junction left unmatched. The CDR3, as DNA: TGCAGTGCTAGAGAGGGGACTAGCAGCCACAATGAGCAGTTCTTC. This codes for CSAREGTSSHNEQFF.

This clonotype was detected ten times or more. The gene calls are TRBV29-1 and TRBJ2-5, with D perhaps matching TRBD1 or TRBD2 (5 bases each). The CDR3 has 12 amino acids. Trimming cost V 5 bases and J 1 base, with 8 bases left between them. Germline CDR1 reads SQVTM; CDR2 reads ANQGSEA. The CDR3 DNA reads as TGCAGCGTTACCGGGGCCCAAGAGACCCAGTACTTC. It is translated as CSVTGAQETQYF.

Ten or more counts support this clonotype. The DNA for the CDR3 is TGCGCCAGCACCCCCATTGGCTCCTACGAGCAGTACTTC. Translation: CASTPIGSYEQYF. The chain recombines TRBV5-1 with TRBJ2-7, with D unclear. CDR3 size: 13 residues. The V end was cut by 6 bases, the J end by 0 bases, with 10 bases between. Germline lookup yields CDR1 SGHRS and CDR2 YFSETQ. Full variable domain (remainder filled in from reference TRBV5-1 and TRBJ2-7): KAGVTQTPRYLIKTRGQQVTLSCSPISGHRSVSWYQQTPGQGLQFLFEYFSETQRNKGNFPGRFSGRQFSNSRSEMNVSTLELGDSALYLCASTPIGSYEQYFGPGTRLTVT.

This clonotype was counted ten times or more. DNA of the CDR3: TGTGCCAGCAGCTTAGGGACAGCATATGGCTACACCTTC. It translates to CASSLGTAYGYTF. This chain uses TRBV7-2 with TRBJ1-2; D is perhaps TRBD1 (6 bases). The V end was cut by 1 base, the J end by 5 bases, with 8 bases between. CDR1 is SGHTA and CDR2 is FQGNSA in the germline V gene. The CDR3 contains 13 residues.

V usage is TRBV7-2 and J usage is TRBJ1-5; D not resolved. Trimming cost V 0 bases and J 2 bases, with 11 bases left between them. From germline, CDR1 is SGHTA and CDR2 FQGNSA. The CDR3 contains 16 residues. This chain's CDR3 is CASSLALDRGNQPQHF. DNA for the CDR3: TGTGCCAGCAGCTTAGCGCTGGATCGGGGCAATCAGCCCCAGCATTTT.

This clonotype has more than one count but fewer than ten. The rearrangement joins TRBV18 to TRBJ2-7; 7 nucleotides agree with TRBD1. The V segment lost 3 bases and the J segment 5 bases; nucleotides outside the gene matches: 10. The CDR3 extends over 15 amino acids. Germline CDR1 and CDR2: KGHSH and LQKENI. The CDR3: CASSPGTALGNEQYF. In nucleotides, the CDR3 is TGTGCCAGCTCACCTGGGACAGCCCTCGGGAACGAGCAGTACTTC.

The genes are TRBV6-5 and TRBJ1-1, with D possibly being TRBD1 (5 bases). CDR1 and CDR2 (germline): MNHEY, SVGAGI. There are 11 residues in the CDR3. Trimming removed 2 bases at V and 8 bases at J, with 6 bases between. The CDR3 coding sequence is TGTGCCAGCAGTTACGGGGGAGAAGCTTTCTTT. Protein: CASSYGGEAFF.

The CDR3 loop reads CASSKDGPNIQYF. The CDR3 DNA reads TGCGCCAGCAGCAAAGACGGACCCAACATTCAGTACTTC. The V and J genes are TRBV5-1 and TRBJ2-4; D not resolved. This CDR3 region has 13 residues. V dropped 4 bases and J dropped 7 bases, with 12 bases sitting between them. Germline V gene data show CDR1 as SGHRS and CDR2 as YFSETQ.

This clonotype was seen at least ten times. The V and J genes are TRBV5-1 and TRBJ2-1; 8 nucleotides agree with TRBD1. The germline gives CDR1 SGHRS, CDR2 YFSETQ. Trimming at V came to 2 bases and at J to 9 bases, leaving 7 bases not matched to a gene. This CDR3 comprises 14 residues. The CDR3 spells CASSFLQGASEQFF. The CDR3 coding sequence is TGCGCCAGCAGCTTTCTGCAGGGGGCAAGTGAGCAGTTCTTC.

In this sample, this clonotype turned up many times. The rearrangement links TRBV19 to TRBJ2-1; a weak D match, TRBD1 (5 bases). CDR3 length equals 11 residues. V lost 6 bases to trimming and J lost 8 bases, with 8 bases between them. Germline values: CDR1 LNHDA, CDR2 SQIVND (reference sequence). The DNA for the CDR3 is TGTGCCAGTAGCAGGGCCGATGAGCAGTTCTTC. It is translated as CASSRADEQFF.

This clonotype was seen ten or more times. The V call is TRBV7-2, the J call TRBJ2-5; D is unclear. Trimming stripped 5 bases from V and 2 bases from J, with 15 bases between. This CDR3 is 15 amino acids long. CDR1 and CDR2 from the germline V gene are SGHTA and FQGNSA. The CDR3 loop reads CASSPSSTEQETQYF. The CDR3 DNA reads TGTGCCAGCAGCCCCTCTTCGACGGAACAAGAGACCCAGTACTTC.

This clonotype was recorded at least ten times. The chain carries TRBV7-2 and TRBJ1-1, with 9 nucleotides matching TRBD1. V shed 4 bases and J 0 bases; nucleotides not matched to a gene: 3. The CDR3 runs to 15 residues. From germline, CDR1 is SGHTA and CDR2 FQGNSA. The CDR3 sequence: CASSSGQGLNTEAFF. Written as DNA, the CDR3 is TGTGCCAGCAGCTCCGGACAGGGGTTGAACACTGAAGCTTTCTTT. The variable domain in full, completed from reference TRBV7-2 and TRBJ1-1, reads GAGVSQSPSNKVTEKGKDVELRCDPISGHTALYWYRQSLGQGLEFLIYFQGNSAPDKSGLPSDRFSAERTGGSVSTLTIQRTQQEDSAVYLCASSSGQGLNTEAFFGQGTRLTVV.

This clonotype was seen repeatedly, ten times or more. This sequence joins TRBV7-2 and TRBJ1-1, with D unclear. With 4 bases removed from V and 0 bases from J, the gap between germline ends came to 12 bases. Germline CDR1 SGHTA, CDR2 FQGNSA. This CDR3 contains 15 residues. The CDR3 nucleotides are TGTGCCAGCAGCTCGCGACCTGGGTTGAACACTGAAGCTTTCTTT. This encodes CASSSRPGLNTEAFF.

This clonotype was seen only a few times. The CDR3 is CASGSPSGTVNTGELFF. In nucleotides, the CDR3 is TGTGCTAGTGGTTCCCCCTCCGGGACCGTAAACACCGGGGAGCTGTTTTTT. The chain is built from TRBV12-5 and TRBJ2-2, with D perhaps TRBD1 or TRBD2 (5 bases each). This CDR3 spans 17 amino acids. V lost 4 bases and J 2 bases, leaving 17 bases between the germline ends. The germline V gene encodes CDR1 LGHNT and CDR2 FRNRAP.

This clonotype was seen repeatedly, ten times or more. V usage is TRBV7-3 and J usage is TRBJ2-3; 12 bases fit TRBD2. Germline lookup yields CDR1 SGHTA and CDR2 FQGTGA. The length of the CDR3 is 14 residues. J was trimmed by 6 bases and V by 5 bases; bases with no gene match: 3. The CDR3 sequence: CASSPLAGGDTQYF. The CDR3 DNA is TGTGCCAGCAGCCCTCTAGCGGGGGGGGATACGCAGTATTTT.

The V call is TRBV7-3, the J call TRBJ2-2; D might be TRBD1 (6 bases). This CDR3 contains 15 residues. The ends were cut back, 5 bases at V and 7 bases at J, with 17 bases in the middle. Germline V gene data show CDR1 as SGHTA and CDR2 as FQGTGA. CDR3 in amino acids: CASSPLSGADGELFF. As DNA, the CDR3 is TGTGCCAGCAGCCCCCTATCAGGGGCGGACGGGGAGCTGTTTTTT.

This clonotype has at least ten counts. The rearrangement joins TRBV29-1 to TRBJ2-7; D tentatively reads TRBD1 or TRBD2 (5 bases each). The germline V gene encodes CDR1 SQVTM and CDR2 ANQGSEA. The V end lost 1 base, the J end lost 2 bases, and 9 bases lay between the germline ends. The CDR3 length is 13 residues. CDR3 in amino acids: CSVEGRGPYEQYF. CDR3 in DNA: TGCAGCGTTGAAGGTCGGGGCCCCTACGAGCAGTACTTC.

This clonotype was seen at least ten times. The V call is TRBV25-1, the J call TRBJ1-3; the D is unclear. Germline V gene data show CDR1 as MGHDK and CDR2 as SYGVNS. This CDR3 contains 14 residues. V was shortened by 10 bases and J by 4 bases, with 17 bases between the two germline ends. Here the CDR3 reads CATRGKKAGNTIYF. CDR3 nucleotides: TGTGCCACCCGAGGGAAGAAGGCCGGAAACACCATATATTTT. The variable domain in full, with the rest retrieved from reference TRBV25-1 and TRBJ1-3, is EADIYQTPRYLVIGTGKKITLECSQTMGHDKMYWYQQDPGMELHLIHYSYGVNSTEKGDLSSESTVSRIRTEHFPLTLESARPSHTSQYLCATRGKKAGNTIYFGEGSWLTVV.

The rearrangement joins TRBV20-1 to TRBJ2-7; D is possibly TRBD1 (5 bases). The CDR3 is 11 residues long. The V and J ends lost 5 bases and 3 bases respectively, with 8 bases between them. Germline-derived CDR1 and CDR2 are DFQATT and SNEGSKA (reference sequence). CDR3: CSASDIYEQYF. The DNA for the CDR3 is TGCAGTGCTTCGGACATCTACGAGCAGTACTTC.

This clonotype occurred many times. V usage is TRBV9 and J usage is TRBJ1-5; 7 bases align to TRBD1. With 0 bases clipped from V and 7 bases from J, the junction kept 7 bases outside the gene matches. This CDR3 is 15 amino acids long. Germline values: CDR1 SGDLS, CDR2 YYNGEE. The CDR3 loop reads CASSVEGAEGQPQHF. The DNA for the CDR3 is TGTGCCAGCAGCGTAGAGGGGGCGGAAGGACAGCCCCAGCATTTT. The full variable domain, in which reference TRBV9 and TRBJ1-5 provide the parts outside the CDR3, is DSGVTQTPKHLITATGQRVTLRCSPRSGDLSVYWYQQSLDQGLQFLIQYYNGEERAKGNILERFSAQQFPDLHSELNLSSLELGDSALYFCASSVEGAEGQPQHFGDGTRLSIL.

At least ten counts were recorded for this clonotype. This chain joins TRBV20-1 and TRBJ2-7, with D possibly matching TRBD1 (5 bases). The CDR3 totals 15 residues. The germline gives CDR1 DFQATT, CDR2 SNEGSKA (reference sequence). The V and J ends lost 0 bases and 1 base respectively, with 13 bases between them. CDR3 coding DNA: TGCAGTGCTAGAGATGTAGGACATAGATCCTACGAGCAGTACTTC. It encodes CSARDVGHRSYEQYF.

This clonotype has ten or more counts. J is TRBJ2-1 and V is TRBV7-3; D is undetermined. Germline V CDR1 and CDR2: SGHTA, FQGTGA. Trimming shortened V by 5 bases and J by 8 bases, and 13 bases separated the two germline ends. The CDR3 consists of 13 residues. CDR3 in DNA: TGTGCCAGCAGCCAAGAACTCCGAGATGAGCAGTTCTTC. It yields the protein CASSQELRDEQFF.

The sample holds many counts of this clonotype. V usage is TRBV7-2 and J usage is TRBJ2-1, with D perhaps TRBD1 (6 bases). This CDR3 has 14 residues. Trimming took 5 bases from V and 6 from J, leaving 14 bases between them. Germline CDR1 and CDR2: SGHTA and FQGNSA. Here the CDR3 DNA reads TGTGCCAGCAGCAGCAGGGGCCTTGGCAATGAGCAGTTCTTC. Protein sequence: CASSSRGLGNEQFF.

This clonotype has a handful of counts. Relative to the germline gene, one junction end is altered; a read error may explain this. The rearrangement uses TRBV6-2 or TRBV6-3 and TRBJ1-5; no reliable D call. CDR3 length equals 13 residues. Germline V gives CDR1 MNHEY, CDR2 SVGEGT. The DNA for the CDR3 is TGTGCCAGCAGTTACGGGCACCGTCAGGCCCAGCATTTT. Protein sequence: CASSYGHRQAQHF.